Presented here are 9 T cell receptor beta chains from one specimen sequenced in a study of T-cell memory formation after mild COVID-19. TCRdb fed the 5' RACE reads into MiXCR, producing one record per CDR3 protein. The table has roughly 68,000 distinct CDR3 sequences, over 15% seen once; the top ten hold 31%. Material: PBMCs or a T cell subset sorted from them (not recorded which). The receptors here all came from an adult woman who had mild COVID-19 (a few samples of this study predate the infection). Cell type and time point are not known.

This clonotype was seen a few times. The chain joins TRBV25-1 to TRBJ2-2; 10 bases align to TRBD2. Germline V gene lookup returns CDR1 MGHDK and CDR2 SYGVNS. The CDR3 has 17 amino acids. V trimming: 1 base; J trimming: 5 bases; junction bases outside the gene matches: 7. CDR3 region: CASSEFRAGGGTGELFF. Written as DNA, the CDR3 is TGTGCCAGCAGTGAATTTCGAGCGGGAGGGGGAACCGGGGAGCTGTTTTTT.

This clonotype has a handful of counts. The chain couples TRBV7-9 to TRBJ1-1; 7 positions agree with TRBD1. V dropped 1 base and J dropped 3; count of bases not matched to a gene: 5. Germline V gives CDR1 SEHNR, CDR2 FQNEAQ (reference sequence). The CDR3 totals 15 residues. The CDR3 protein is CASSLVGTEDTEAFF. The CDR3 region has the DNA TGTGCCAGCAGCTTAGTTGGGACAGAGGACACTGAAGCTTTCTTT.

The chain joins TRBV13 to TRBJ2-4; TRBD2 is a possible D gene (6 bases). The V gene's germline CDR1 is PRHDT and CDR2 FYEKMQ (reference sequence). This CDR3 region has 15 residues. V was trimmed by 5 bases and J by 7 bases, leaving 18 bases between them. CDR3 nucleotide sequence: TGTGCCAGCAGCCTCTCCCCGTTCAGCGGGAACATTCAGTACTTC. It codes for CASSLSPFSGNIQYF.

This chain links TRBV7-3 with TRBJ2-7, with 9 nucleotides matching TRBD1. Germline trimming cut 5 bases from V and 1 base from J; bases unmatched to any gene: 6. CDR3 length: 15 amino acids. In germline, CDR1 is SGHTA, CDR2 FQGTGA. The CDR3 coding sequence is TGTGCCAGCAGCCAGGGACAGGGATTTTCCTACGAGCAGTACTTC. This sequence encodes CASSQGQGFSYEQYF.

This sequence joins TRBV7-8 and TRBJ1-1; unclear D gene. V was trimmed by 4 bases and J by 5 bases, leaving 11 bases between them. Germline loops: CDR1 SGHVS, CDR2 FQNEAQ. This CDR3 spans 13 amino acids. Here the CDR3 DNA reads TGTGCCAGCAGCTCGTTGGAGGTGACTGAAGCTTTCTTT. Translating gives CASSSLEVTEAFF.

CDR3 nucleotides: TGCAGCGTTGAACTAAGGGACACACTGAACACCGGGGAGCTGTTTTTT. Protein sequence: CSVELRDTLNTGELFF. The V and J genes are TRBV29-1 and TRBJ2-2, with D perhaps TRBD1 (6 bases). Germline-derived CDR1 and CDR2 are SQVTM and ANQGSEA. The CDR3 loop spans 16 amino acids. V gave up 2 bases and J gave up 1 base, with 14 bases separating them.

The CDR3 region is CASSVAPYHERETQYF. The CDR3 nucleotides read TGTGCCAGCAGCGTAGCCCCTTATCATGAAAGGGAGACCCAGTACTTC. The gene calls are TRBV9 and TRBJ2-5, with no clear D. CDR3 length: 16 residues. The V end was cut by 0 bases, the J end by 5 bases, with 17 bases between. Germline CDR1 and CDR2: SGDLS and YYNGEE.

In its sample, this clonotype was seen a few times. This chain uses TRBV5-1 with TRBJ1-1; weak D call: TRBD1 (5 bases). There are 16 residues in the CDR3. Trimming left V 4 bases short and J 0 bases short, with 16 bases between. Germline loops: CDR1 SGHRS, CDR2 YFSETQ. The CDR3 protein is CASSTNRDSMNTEAFF. CDR3 nucleotide sequence: TGCGCCAGCAGCACCAACCGGGACTCAATGAACACTGAAGCTTTCTTT. The full variable domain, rest sourced from reference TRBV5-1 and TRBJ1-1, is KAGVTQTPRYLIKTRGQQVTLSCSPISGHRSVSWYQQTPGQGLQFLFEYFSETQRNKGNFPGRFSGRQFSNSRSEMNVSTLELGDSALYLCASSTNRDSMNTEAFFGQGTRLTVV.

This clonotype was detected ten times or more. This chain joins TRBV20-1 and TRBJ1-1; 9 bases are shared with TRBD1. Germline CDR1 reads DFQATT; CDR2 reads SNEGSKA (reference sequence). J lost 11 bases, V lost 1 base, and 5 bases had no gene match. The CDR3 contains 12 residues. The CDR3 sequence: CSARGSGTGAFF. The DNA of the CDR3 is TGCAGTGCTAGAGGGTCGGGGACAGGGGCTTTCTTT.